This TCR beta chain was documented in a study of cytomegalovirus exposure and HLA in healthy donors. This CDR3 is 12 amino acids long. V was clipped by 3 bases and J by 3 bases, with 5 bases between them. From germline, CDR1 is SGHKS and CDR2 YYEKEE (reference sequence). This clone was observed a few times. Other DNA sequences in the sample encode the same CDR3. Primers: 60 Vbeta forward and 13 Jbeta reverse. The method was immunoSEQ multiplex PCR; TCRdb's version includes in-frame clones alone and lacks a portion of them. The table includes some 120,000 clones, approximately 70% detected once. The TCR was taken from a man aged 60-69 years in good health and CMV-seropositive. The V gene is TRBV5-5, the J gene TRBJ2-3; possibly TRBD2 for D (5 bases). Sequenced input: PBMCs. CDR3 loop: CASSSGTDTQYF. CDR3 DNA sequence: TGTGCCAGCAGCTCGGGGACAGATACGCAGTATTTT.